This TCR beta chain was identified during a study of T cell repertoires in cytomegalovirus infection. About the research overall: Public TCR beta signatures were indicative of both CMV infection and a matching HLA type.

V lost 5 bases and J lost 13, with 12 bases in between. This CDR3 has 12 amino acids. Per germline, CDR1 LNHDA and CDR2 SQIVND (reference sequence). TCRdb re-analysed the reads in MiXCR, keeping a single row per CDR3 protein. The table records 700,000 to 850,000 distinct CDR3 sequences, around a third of them present only once. The study, taken as a whole, reports: Accumulated public TCR beta family frequency recognized individuals carrying CMV together with the relevant HLA.

Points on this clonotype: Its cognate antigen is unknown.

The specimen comprised cultured CD8+ T cells from PBMCs, sampled from culture after CMV antigen stimulation. V is TRBV19 and J is TRBJ1-6; D is possibly TRBD1 (5 bases). This clonotype originated in a human donor in good health (CMV status not recorded). Some clones in this sample may be carry-over from other donors' samples. The CDR3 bases are TGTGCCAGTAGTGCCCCGGGGGGGCCCCTCCACTTT. This encodes CASSAPGGPLHF.